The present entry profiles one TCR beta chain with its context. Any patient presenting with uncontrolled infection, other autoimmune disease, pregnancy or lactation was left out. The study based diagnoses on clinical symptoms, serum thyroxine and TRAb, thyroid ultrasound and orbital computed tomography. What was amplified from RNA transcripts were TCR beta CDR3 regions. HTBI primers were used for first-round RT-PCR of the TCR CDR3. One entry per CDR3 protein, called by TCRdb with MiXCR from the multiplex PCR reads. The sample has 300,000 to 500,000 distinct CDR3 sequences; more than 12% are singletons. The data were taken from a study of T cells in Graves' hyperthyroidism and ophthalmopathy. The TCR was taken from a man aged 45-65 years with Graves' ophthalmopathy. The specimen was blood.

DNA for the CDR3: TGCGCCAGCAGCTTGGACGAGGGCTCTGGAAACACCATATATTTT. Translating it yields CASSLDEGSGNTIYF. The chain recombines TRBV5-1 with TRBJ1-3; D call uncertain. Germline lookup yields CDR1 SGHRS and CDR2 YFSETQ. V dropped 0 bases and J dropped 0 bases, with 7 bases sitting between them. This CDR3 contains 15 residues.